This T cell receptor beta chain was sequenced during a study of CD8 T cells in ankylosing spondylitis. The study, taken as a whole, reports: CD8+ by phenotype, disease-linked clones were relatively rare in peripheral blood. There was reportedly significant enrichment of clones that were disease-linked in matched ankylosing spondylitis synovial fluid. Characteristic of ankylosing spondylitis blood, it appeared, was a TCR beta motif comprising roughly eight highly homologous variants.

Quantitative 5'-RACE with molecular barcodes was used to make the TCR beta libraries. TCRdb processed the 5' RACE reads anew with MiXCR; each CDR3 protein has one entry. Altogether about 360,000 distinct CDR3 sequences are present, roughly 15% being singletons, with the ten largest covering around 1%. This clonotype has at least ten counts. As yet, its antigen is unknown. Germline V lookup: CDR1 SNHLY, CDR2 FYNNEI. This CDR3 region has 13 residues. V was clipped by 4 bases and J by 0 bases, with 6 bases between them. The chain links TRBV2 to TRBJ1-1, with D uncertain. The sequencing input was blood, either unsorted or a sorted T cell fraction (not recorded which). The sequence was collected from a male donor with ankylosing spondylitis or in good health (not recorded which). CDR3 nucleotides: TGTGCCAGCAGTGTCGGGCTGAACACTGAAGCTTTCTTT. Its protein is CASSVGLNTEAFF. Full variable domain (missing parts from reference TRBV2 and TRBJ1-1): EPEVTQTPSHQVTQMGQEVILRCVPISNHLYFYWYRQILGQKVEFLVSFYNNEISEKSEIFDDQFSVERPDGSNFTLKIRSTKLEDSAMYFCASSVGLNTEAFFGQGTRLTVV.